The 32 T cell receptor beta chains below all came from one sample that was sequenced in a study of graft-versus-host responses after intestinal transplantation. Their recognized antigens are unknown. Assay used: immunoSEQ multiplex PCR; TCRdb lists only in-frame clones, some missing. Of some 92,000 clones in the sample, roughly 92% were seen once. The specimen comprised unstimulated CD4+ T cells sorted from spleen or lymph node cells, sampled before intestinal transplant. The receptors here all came from a human donor who received an intestinal transplant.

The chain employs TRBV11-2 and TRBJ2-7, with 10 positions matching TRBD2. Germline CDR1 is SGHAT and CDR2 is FQNNGV. The V and J ends lost 5 bases and 3 bases, in that order; junction bases with no gene match: 16. The CDR3 has 18 amino acids. The CDR3 DNA reads TGTGCCAGCAGCCCAGTCCGGTCCTTCCGGACTAGCGGCTACGAGCAGTACTTC. It encodes CASSPVRSFRTSGYEQYF. Full variable domain (remainder filled in from reference TRBV11-2 and TRBJ2-7): EAGVAQSPRYKIIEKRQSVAFWCNPISGHATLYWYQQILGQGPKLLIQFQNNGVVDDSQLPKDRFSAERLKGVDSTLKIQPAKLEDSAVYLCASSPVRSFRTSGYEQYFGPGTRLTVT.

This clone occurred once. The DNA of the CDR3 is TGTGCCAGCAGCCCGGACAGGCGGAGCATTGGTGGCTACACCTTC. This encodes CASSPDRRSIGGYTF. The chain links TRBV6-5 to TRBJ1-2; 7 bases line up with TRBD1. Germline V CDR1 and CDR2: MNHEY, SVGAGI. CDR3 length: 15 amino acids. V lost 6 bases and J lost 7; bases outside the gene matches: 14.

The rearrangement links TRBV5-1 to TRBJ2-2; 12 bases match TRBD1. The V gene end was trimmed by 5 bases and the J gene end by 9 bases; junction bases not matched to a gene: 14. Germline CDR1 SGHRS, CDR2 YFSETQ. The CDR3 totals 17 residues. The DNA for the CDR3 is TGCGCCAGCAGGGCGGCCCACCGGGACAGGGGGCGACGGGAGCTGTTTTTT. It translates to CASRAAHRDRGRRELFF.

The chain is built from TRBV6-1 and TRBJ1-4, with D perhaps matching TRBD1 (6 bases). The CDR3 is made up of 13 amino acids. CDR1 is MNHNS, CDR2 SASEGT, per germline. Trimming removed 8 bases at V and 10 bases at J, with 17 bases between. The CDR3 coding sequence is TGTGCCAGCGAGGTACAGGGTAAAGCAAAACTGTTTTTT. Protein product: CASEVQGKAKLFF.

The chain combines TRBV10-2 with TRBJ2-7, with 8 bases fitting TRBD2. Germline CDR1 reads WSHSY; CDR2 reads SAAADI. The V and J ends lost 4 bases and 4 bases, in that order; junction bases with no gene match: 15. The CDR3 extends over 17 amino acids. The CDR3 loop is CASSVGSGKGTSYEQYF. The CDR3 DNA follows: TGCGCCAGCAGTGTAGGTAGCGGGAAAGGGACTTCATACGAGCAGTACTTC.

The genes are TRBV20-1 and TRBJ2-7; D perhaps matches TRBD2 (5 bases). Trimming cost V 6 bases and J 6 bases, with 9 bases left between them. CDR1 and CDR2 (germline): DFQATT, SNEGSKA (reference sequence). CDR3 size: 10 residues. CDR3 in amino acids: CSASGGEQYF. The DNA for the CDR3 is TGCAGTGCAAGCGGTGGCGAGCAGTACTTC.

The V gene is TRBV2, the J gene TRBJ1-3; D not certain. The V and J ends lost 4 bases and 5 bases respectively, with 15 bases between them. Germline loops: CDR1 SNHLY, CDR2 FYNNEI. The CDR3 contains 15 residues. The CDR3 is CASSARGPSRNTIYF. The CDR3 DNA reads as TGTGCCAGCAGTGCTCGGGGTCCGTCGCGAAACACCATATATTTT.

The genes are TRBV7-8 and TRBJ2-5; D possibly corresponds to TRBD2 (5 bases). The J call may be mistaken, given a closer DNA end match to TRBJ2-7. Germline V CDR1 and CDR2: SGHVS, FQNEAQ. CDR3 length: 14 amino acids. CDR3 amino acids: CASSPAGRRDEQYF. The CDR3 DNA sequence: TGTGCCAGCAGCCCTGCGGGCCGCCGTGACGAGCAGTACTTC.

The chain recombines TRBV25-1 with TRBJ1-3; a weak D match, TRBD1 (6 bases). Per the germline V gene, CDR1 is MGHDK and CDR2 is SYGVNS. The CDR3 loop spans 13 amino acids. V lost 2 bases and J 9 bases, leaving 11 bases between the germline ends. CDR3 DNA sequence: TGTGCCAGCAGTGAAGGCCCCAGGGGCACCATATATTTT. Translation: CASSEGPRGTIYF.

The chain employs TRBV5-6 and TRBJ1-2; D gene unclear. Germline V gene data show CDR1 as SGHDT and CDR2 as YYEEEE. This CDR3 contains 13 residues. V dropped 3 bases and J dropped 4 bases, with 10 bases sitting between them. CDR3 region: CASSSDRTYGYTF. In DNA form, the CDR3 reads TGTGCCAGCAGCTCGGACCGCACCTATGGCTACACCTTC.

To note about this clone: A read error may account for a junction end that differs from germline. The chain employs TRBV5-5 and TRBJ2-7; D uncertain. Per germline, CDR1 SGHKS and CDR2 YYEKEE (reference sequence). The CDR3 length is 16 residues. The CDR3, as DNA: TGTGCCAGCAGCTCGGCCGGGCCACAATCTTTCTACGTGCAGTACTTC. Protein product: CASSSAGPQSFYVQYF.

The CDR3 nucleotides are TGTGCCAGCAGCGTAGATCGAAGTGGGCGGGCCCTGTATACGCAGTATTTT. Translated: CASSVDRSGRALYTQYF. The V and J genes are TRBV9 and TRBJ2-3; weak D call: TRBD2 (5 bases). Germline lookup yields CDR1 SGDLS and CDR2 YYNGEE. V was cut by 0 bases and J by 7 bases, with 21 bases left in between. The CDR3 sequence is 17 residues long. The full variable domain, with the rest looked up from reference TRBV9 and TRBJ2-3, is DSGVTQTPKHLITATGQRVTLRCSPRSGDLSVYWYQQSLDQGLQFLIQYYNGEERAKGNILERFSAQQFPDLHSELNLSSLELGDSALYFCASSVDRSGRALYTQYFGPGTRLTVL.

The J gene is TRBJ2-3, the V gene TRBV7-9; 16 bases are a match to TRBD2. Losses at the gene ends were 5 bases for V and 4 bases for J; bases not matched to a gene: 6. The CDR3 contains 17 residues. Germline CDR1 is SEHNR and CDR2 is FQNEAQ (reference sequence). The CDR3 loop reads CASSHGTSGRDSDTQYF. The DNA of the CDR3 is TGTGCCAGCAGCCATGGGACTAGCGGGAGGGACTCAGATACGCAGTATTTT.

The chain uses TRBV27 and TRBJ1-2, with a possible D match to TRBD1 (5 bases). This CDR3 spans 14 amino acids. V lost 3 bases, J lost 4 bases, and 12 bases lay in between. Germline-derived CDR1 and CDR2 are MNHEY and SMNVEV (reference sequence). The CDR3, as DNA: TGTGCCAGCAGTTTCCTAGGGACCCCCTATGGCTACACCTTC. Translation: CASSFLGTPYGYTF.

The chain has TRBV29-1 and TRBJ2-5; D uncertain. This CDR3 region has 13 residues. V lost 6 bases and J lost 5, with 16 bases in between. Looked up from germline, CDR1 is SQVTM and CDR2 is ANQGSEA. CDR3 sequence: CSVPHSGVETQYF. CDR3 DNA sequence: TGCAGCGTCCCTCATTCTGGCGTTGAGACCCAGTACTTC.

This chain connects TRBV19 to TRBJ1-2; D perhaps matches TRBD1 (6 bases). In germline, CDR1 is LNHDA, CDR2 SQIVND (reference sequence). The CDR3 runs 14 residues. Trimming took off 7 bases at V and 1 base at J, with 13 bases between the two ends. The CDR3 region has the DNA TGTGCCAGTACCAATGGACAGCATAACTATGGCTACACCTTC. It yields the protein CASTNGQHNYGYTF.

The V call is TRBV6-5, the J call TRBJ2-5; D is possibly TRBD2 (5 bases). Germline V gene data show CDR1 as MNHEY and CDR2 as SVGAGI. Deletions cut 2 bases from V and 9 bases from J, with 16 bases between. The CDR3 length is 14 residues. CDR3 nucleotides: TGTGCCAGCAGTTACACCCCATTTGGAGGTGCCCAGTACTTC. Its protein product is CASSYTPFGGAQYF.

The V call is TRBV9, the J call TRBJ2-6; TRBD1 is a possible D gene (5 bases). Trimming shortened V by 0 bases and J by 4 bases, and 11 bases separated the two germline ends. CDR1 is SGDLS and CDR2 is YYNGEE in the germline V gene. The CDR3 length is 16 residues. The CDR3 sequence: CASSVVPGSGANVLTF. DNA for the CDR3: TGTGCCAGCAGCGTAGTCCCAGGGTCAGGGGCCAACGTCCTGACTTTC.

The chain couples TRBV7-9 to TRBJ2-7; D gene ambiguous. The CDR3 extends over 15 amino acids. Germline V gene sequence: CDR1 SEHNR, CDR2 FQNEAQ (reference sequence). V lost 5 bases and J lost 1, with 15 bases in between. CDR3 residues: CASSPRVVESYEQYF. The CDR3 coding sequence is TGTGCCAGCAGCCCTAGAGTGGTGGAATCCTACGAGCAGTACTTC.

A word on this clone: Other DNA sequences in the sample encode the same CDR3. This chain connects TRBV5-1 to TRBJ2-7; the match to TRBD2 covers 7 bases. Germline CDR1 and CDR2: SGHRS and YFSETQ. CDR3 length equals 15 residues. Trimming removed 3 bases from V and 2 bases from J; junction bases left unmatched: 8. As DNA, the CDR3 is TGCGCCAGCAGCTGGGGAGTAGCGGGCACCTACGAGCAGTACTTC. Translated: CASSWGVAGTYEQYF.

The chain links TRBV6-5 to TRBJ1-5; TRBD1 might be the D (6 bases). Germline lookup yields CDR1 MNHEY and CDR2 SVGAGI. The CDR3 covers 15 residues. Trimming stripped 6 bases from V and 2 bases from J, with 14 bases between. CDR3 sequence: CASRPDRTGNQPQHF. In DNA form, the CDR3 reads TGTGCCAGCAGGCCGGACAGAACAGGCAATCAGCCCCAGCATTTT.

The chain carries TRBV6-6 and TRBJ2-7; 10 positions match TRBD2. Trimming cost V 6 bases and J 6 bases; bases outside gene matches: 5. The CDR3 contains 13 residues. Germline-derived CDR1 and CDR2 are MNHNY and SVGAGI (reference sequence). CDR3 DNA sequence: TGTGCCAGCAGCAGCCTAGCGGGAGTCGAGCAGTACTTC. Translation: CASSSLAGVEQYF.

CDR3 bases: TGTGCCAGCAGTGAACCGGGAGGGACCTATGGCTACACCTTC. Protein product: CASSEPGGTYGYTF. This sequence joins TRBV6-5 and TRBJ1-2, with a tentative D call TRBD1 (5 bases). Germline CDR1 and CDR2: MNHEY and SVGAGI. The CDR3 has 14 residues. V lost 5 bases to trimming and J lost 4 bases, with 14 bases between them.

The chain links TRBV28 to TRBJ1-6; 12 bases agree with TRBD1. This CDR3 spans 21 amino acids. Germline trimming cut 6 bases from V and 7 bases from J; bases unmatched to any gene: 22. Germline CDR1 MDHEN, CDR2 SYDVKM. CDR3 amino acids: CASSWTRRDRGRLFKNSPLHF. CDR3 DNA sequence: TGTGCCAGCAGCTGGACCCGCCGGGACAGGGGGCGTCTGTTCAAGAATTCACCCCTCCACTTT.

The chain is built from TRBV5-4 and TRBJ1-3; D gene uncertain. Trimming pared 0 bases from V and 0 bases from J, leaving 10 bases between. The length of the CDR3 is 16 residues. CDR1 SGHNT and CDR2 YYREEE come from the germline V gene (reference sequence). CDR3 nucleotide sequence: TGTGCCAGCAGCTTGGACCAGGTCGGCTCTGGAAACACCATATATTTT. Translating gives CASSLDQVGSGNTIYF.

The chain has TRBV5-1 and TRBJ1-2, with D perhaps matching TRBD1 (5 bases). Germline assignment: CDR1 SGHRS and CDR2 YFSETQ. The germline V and J ends were trimmed by 0 bases and 3 bases, with 12 bases remaining between them. There are 15 residues in the CDR3. The CDR3 loop is CASSLEPGFDYGYTF. As DNA, the CDR3 is TGCGCCAGCAGCTTGGAGCCAGGGTTTGACTATGGCTACACCTTC.

The rearrangement uses TRBV2 and TRBJ1-2, with D possibly matching TRBD1 (5 bases). The length of the CDR3 is 13 residues. V shed 8 bases and J shed 4 bases, with 14 bases lying between them. Germline V gives CDR1 SNHLY, CDR2 FYNNEI. CDR3 in amino acids: CASGRQGIYGYTF. CDR3 DNA: TGTGCCAGCGGGCGGCAGGGCATCTATGGCTACACCTTC.

V gene TRBV25-1 combines with J gene TRBJ1-1, with unresolved D. Trimming cost V 5 bases and J 2 bases, with 15 bases left between them. The CDR3 length is 15 residues. Germline V gene sequence: CDR1 MGHDK, CDR2 SYGVNS. CDR3 amino acids: CASSSQTILNTEAFF. CDR3 in DNA: TGTGCCAGCAGTTCCCAGACGATACTAAACACTGAAGCTTTCTTT.

V and J are TRBV5-1 and TRBJ2-5; 9 bases align to TRBD1. This CDR3 is 14 amino acids long. Germline CDR1 reads SGHRS; CDR2 reads YFSETQ. Trimming cost V 3 bases and J 4 bases; bases outside gene matches: 4. The CDR3 region has the DNA TGCGCCAGCAGCTCGACAGGGGGTGGAGAGACCCAGTACTTC. Protein: CASSSTGGGETQYF.

CDR3 in amino acids: CAYRGGQFQNTEAFF. The CDR3 DNA is TGTGCCTACCGAGGGGGGCAGTTCCAAAACACTGAAGCTTTCTTT. The chain links TRBV2 to TRBJ1-1, with D perhaps matching TRBD1 (6 bases). This CDR3 has 15 amino acids. Germline V gene sequence: CDR1 SNHLY, CDR2 FYNNEI. The V end lost 11 bases, the J end lost 2 bases, and 21 bases lay between the germline ends. Variable domain in full (rest from reference TRBV2 and TRBJ1-1): EPEVTQTPSHQVTQMGQEVILRCVPISNHLYFYWYRQILGQKVEFLVSFYNNEISEKSEIFDDQFSVERPDGSNFTLKIRSTKLEDSAMYFCAYRGGQFQNTEAFFGQGTRLTVV.

V and J are TRBV29-1 and TRBJ2-3; D may be TRBD1 (6 bases). The CDR3 has 12 amino acids. Trimming removed 4 bases at V and 2 bases at J, with 7 bases between. Germline CDR1 and CDR2: SQVTM and ANQGSEA. The CDR3, as DNA: TGCAGCGTTGGGACAGCCACAGATACGCAGTATTTT. Its translation is CSVGTATDTQYF.

This clone has a handful of counts. CDR3 nucleotide sequence: TGTGCCAGTAGCTCACTGGGGTACAATGAGCAGTTCTTC. Its protein is CASSSLGYNEQFF. The chain recombines TRBV19 with TRBJ2-1; D is undetermined. The germline V gene encodes CDR1 LNHDA and CDR2 SQIVND (reference sequence). The V gene lost 6 bases and the J gene lost 4 bases, with 10 bases spanning the gap. The CDR3 runs to 13 residues. The full variable domain, with the rest looked up from reference TRBV19 and TRBJ2-1, is DGGITQSPKYLFRKEGQNVTLSCEQNLNHDAMYWYRQDPGQGLRLIYYSQIVNDFQKGDIAEGYSVSREKKESFPLTVTSAQKNPTAFYLCASSSLGYNEQFFGPGTRLTVL.